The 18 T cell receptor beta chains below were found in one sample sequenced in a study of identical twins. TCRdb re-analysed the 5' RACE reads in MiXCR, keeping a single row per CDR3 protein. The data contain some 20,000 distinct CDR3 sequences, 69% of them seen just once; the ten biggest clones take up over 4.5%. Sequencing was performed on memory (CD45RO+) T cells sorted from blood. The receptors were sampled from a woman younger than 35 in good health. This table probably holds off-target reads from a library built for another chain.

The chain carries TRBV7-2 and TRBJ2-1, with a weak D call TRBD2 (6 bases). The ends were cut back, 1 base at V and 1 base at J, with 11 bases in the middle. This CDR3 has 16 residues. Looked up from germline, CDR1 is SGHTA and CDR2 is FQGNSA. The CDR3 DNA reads TGTGCCAGCAGCTTAGACGGGAGTAGGTCCTACAATGAGCAGTTCTTC. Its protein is CASSLDGSRSYNEQFF.

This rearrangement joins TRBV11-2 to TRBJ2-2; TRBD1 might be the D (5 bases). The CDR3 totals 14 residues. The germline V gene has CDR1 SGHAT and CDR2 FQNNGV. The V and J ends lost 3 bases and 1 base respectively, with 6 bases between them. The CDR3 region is CASSFDRNTGELFF. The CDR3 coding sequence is TGTGCCAGCAGCTTCGACAGGAACACCGGGGAGCTGTTTTTT. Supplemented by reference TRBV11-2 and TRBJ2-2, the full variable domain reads EAGVAQSPRYKIIEKRQSVAFWCNPISGHATLYWYQQILGQGPKLLIQFQNNGVVDDSQLPKDRFSAERLKGVDSTLKIQPAKLEDSAVYLCASSFDRNTGELFFGEGSRLTVL.

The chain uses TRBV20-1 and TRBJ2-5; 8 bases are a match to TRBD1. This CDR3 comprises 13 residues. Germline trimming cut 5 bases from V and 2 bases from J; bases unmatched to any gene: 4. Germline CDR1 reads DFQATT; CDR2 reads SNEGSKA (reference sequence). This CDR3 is CSAERDRQETQYF. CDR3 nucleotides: TGCAGTGCTGAAAGGGACAGGCAAGAGACCCAGTACTTC.

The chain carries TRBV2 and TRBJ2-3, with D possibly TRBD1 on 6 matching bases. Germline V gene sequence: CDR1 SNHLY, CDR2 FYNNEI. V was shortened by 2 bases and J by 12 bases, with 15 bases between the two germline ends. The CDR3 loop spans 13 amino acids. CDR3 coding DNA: TGTGCCAGCAGTGAATGGGGACACCTCTTCCAGTATTTT. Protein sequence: CASSEWGHLFQYF.

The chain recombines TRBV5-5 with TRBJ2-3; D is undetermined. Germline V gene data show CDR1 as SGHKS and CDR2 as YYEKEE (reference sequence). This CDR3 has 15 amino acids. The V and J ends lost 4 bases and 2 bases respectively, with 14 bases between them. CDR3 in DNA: TGTGCCAGCAGCCTTAGACCAGAAGACACAGATACGCAGTATTTT. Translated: CASSLRPEDTDTQYF.

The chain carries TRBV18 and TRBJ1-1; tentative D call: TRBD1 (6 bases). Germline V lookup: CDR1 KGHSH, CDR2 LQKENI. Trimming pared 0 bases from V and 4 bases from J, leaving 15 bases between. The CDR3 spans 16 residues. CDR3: CASSPPGGGASTEAFF. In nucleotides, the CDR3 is TGTGCCAGCTCACCACCCGGAGGGGGGGCGAGCACTGAAGCTTTCTTT.

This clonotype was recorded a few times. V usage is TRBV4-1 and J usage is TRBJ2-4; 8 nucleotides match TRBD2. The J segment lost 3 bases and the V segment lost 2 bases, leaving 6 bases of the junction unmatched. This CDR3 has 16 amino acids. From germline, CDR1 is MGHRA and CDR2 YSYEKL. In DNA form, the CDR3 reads TGCGCCAGCAGCCAACAAACCGGGACTAGCAAAAACATTCAGTACTTC. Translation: CASSQQTGTSKNIQYF.

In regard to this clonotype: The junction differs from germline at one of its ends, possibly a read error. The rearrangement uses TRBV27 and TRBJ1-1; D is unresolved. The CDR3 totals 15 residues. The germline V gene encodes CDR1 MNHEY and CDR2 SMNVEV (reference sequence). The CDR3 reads CTSSLDRDRNTEAFF. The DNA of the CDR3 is TGCACCAGCAGTCTCGACCGTGACCGTAACACTGAAGCTTTCTTT.

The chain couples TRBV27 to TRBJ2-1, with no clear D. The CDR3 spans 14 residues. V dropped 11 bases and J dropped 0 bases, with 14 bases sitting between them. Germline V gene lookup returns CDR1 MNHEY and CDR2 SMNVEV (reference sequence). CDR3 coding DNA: TGTGCCGCAGGCCGGCAGGTCTCCTACAATGAGCAGTTCTTC. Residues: CAAGRQVSYNEQFF.

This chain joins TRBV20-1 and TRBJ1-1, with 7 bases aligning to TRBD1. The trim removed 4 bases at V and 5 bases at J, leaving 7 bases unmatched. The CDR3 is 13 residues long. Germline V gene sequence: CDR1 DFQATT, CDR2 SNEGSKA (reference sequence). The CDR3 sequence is CSAISQGRTEAFF. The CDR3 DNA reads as TGCAGTGCTATCTCACAGGGGAGGACTGAAGCTTTCTTT.

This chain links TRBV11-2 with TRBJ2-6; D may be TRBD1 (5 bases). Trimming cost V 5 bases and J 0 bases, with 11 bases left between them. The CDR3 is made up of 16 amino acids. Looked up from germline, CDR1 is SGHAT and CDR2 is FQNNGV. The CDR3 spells CASSRRQTSGANVLTF. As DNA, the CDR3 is TGTGCCAGCAGCCGAAGACAGACCTCTGGGGCCAACGTCCTGACTTTC.

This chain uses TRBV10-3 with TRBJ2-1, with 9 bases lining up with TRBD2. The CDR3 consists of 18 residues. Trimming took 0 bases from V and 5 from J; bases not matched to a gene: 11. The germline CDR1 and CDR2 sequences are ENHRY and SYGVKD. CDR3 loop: CAISESGQALAGNNEQFF. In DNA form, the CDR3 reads TGTGCCATCAGTGAGTCGGGGCAGGCCCTAGCGGGGAACAATGAGCAGTTCTTC.

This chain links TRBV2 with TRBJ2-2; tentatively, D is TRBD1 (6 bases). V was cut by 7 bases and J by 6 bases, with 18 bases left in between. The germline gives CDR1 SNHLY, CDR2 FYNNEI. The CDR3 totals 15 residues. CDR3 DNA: TGTGCCAGCATGGGCCTACAGGGAAAAGCCGGGGAGCTGTTTTTT. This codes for CASMGLQGKAGELFF.

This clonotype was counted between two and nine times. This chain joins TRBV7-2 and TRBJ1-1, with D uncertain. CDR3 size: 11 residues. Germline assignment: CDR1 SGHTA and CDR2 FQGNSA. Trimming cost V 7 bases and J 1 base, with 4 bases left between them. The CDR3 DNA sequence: TGTGCCAGCACCTGGAACACTGAAGCTTTCTTT. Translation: CASTWNTEAFF. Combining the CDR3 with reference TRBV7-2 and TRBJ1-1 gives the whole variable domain GAGVSQSPSNKVTEKGKDVELRCDPISGHTALYWYRQSLGQGLEFLIYFQGNSAPDKSGLPSDRFSAERTGGSVSTLTIQRTQQEDSAVYLCASTWNTEAFFGQGTRLTVV.

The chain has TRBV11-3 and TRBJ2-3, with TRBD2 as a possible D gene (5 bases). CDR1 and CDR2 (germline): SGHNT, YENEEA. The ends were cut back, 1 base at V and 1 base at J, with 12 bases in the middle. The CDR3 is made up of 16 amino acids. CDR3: CASSLGGRRGTDTQYF. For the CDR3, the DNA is TGTGCCAGCAGCTTAGGAGGGCGGCGGGGCACAGATACGCAGTATTTT.

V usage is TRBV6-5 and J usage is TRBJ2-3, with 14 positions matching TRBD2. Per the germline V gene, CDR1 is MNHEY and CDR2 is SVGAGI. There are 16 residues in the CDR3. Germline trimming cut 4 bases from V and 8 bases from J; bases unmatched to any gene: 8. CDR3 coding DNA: TGTGCCAGCAGTTTGAAGACTAGCGGGGGGGCTGGTACGCAGTATTTT. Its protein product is CASSLKTSGGAGTQYF.

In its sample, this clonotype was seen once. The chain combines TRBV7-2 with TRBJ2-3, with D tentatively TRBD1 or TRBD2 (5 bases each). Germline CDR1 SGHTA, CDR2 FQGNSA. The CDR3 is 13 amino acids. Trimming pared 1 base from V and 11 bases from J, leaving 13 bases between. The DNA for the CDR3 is TGTGCCAGCAGCTTAGTCTGGGACCGAGGGCAGTATTTT. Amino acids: CASSLVWDRGQYF.

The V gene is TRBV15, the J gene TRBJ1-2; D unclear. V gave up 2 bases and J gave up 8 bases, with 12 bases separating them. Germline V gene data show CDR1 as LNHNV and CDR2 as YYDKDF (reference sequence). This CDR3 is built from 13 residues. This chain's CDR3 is CATSRPGVGGYTF. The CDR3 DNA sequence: TGTGCCACCAGCAGACCAGGCGTCGGCGGCTACACCTTC.